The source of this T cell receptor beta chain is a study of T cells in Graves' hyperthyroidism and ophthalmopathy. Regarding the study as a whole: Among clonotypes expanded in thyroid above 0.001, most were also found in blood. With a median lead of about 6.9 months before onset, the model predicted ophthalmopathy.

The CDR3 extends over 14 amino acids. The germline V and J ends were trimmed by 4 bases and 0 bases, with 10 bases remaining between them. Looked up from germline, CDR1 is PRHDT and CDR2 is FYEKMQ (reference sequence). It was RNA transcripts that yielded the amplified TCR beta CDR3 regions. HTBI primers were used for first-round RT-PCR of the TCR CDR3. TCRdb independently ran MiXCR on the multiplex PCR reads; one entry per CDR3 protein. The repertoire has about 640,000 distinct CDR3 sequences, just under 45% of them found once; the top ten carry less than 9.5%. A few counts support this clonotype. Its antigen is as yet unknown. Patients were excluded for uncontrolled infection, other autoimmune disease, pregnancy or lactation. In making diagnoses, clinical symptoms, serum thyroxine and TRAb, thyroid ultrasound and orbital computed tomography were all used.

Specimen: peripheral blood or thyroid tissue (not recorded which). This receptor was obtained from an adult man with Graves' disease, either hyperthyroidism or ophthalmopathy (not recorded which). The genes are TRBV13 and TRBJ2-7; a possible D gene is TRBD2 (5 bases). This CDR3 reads CASSSGSTSYEQYF. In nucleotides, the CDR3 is TGTGCCAGCAGCTCGGGATCAACCTCCTACGAGCAGTACTTC.